This section outlines one T cell receptor (beta chain) sequence together with its context. As originally analysed: Reference gene primers were amplified, and this amplification served to estimate nucleated cell counts. Generated by immunoSEQ multiplex PCR, the TCRdb table keeps only in-frame clones and is missing some. That table is the source of V, J and clone size, and D and trimming were worked out from the DNA. The table shows about 260,000 clones, with about nine tenths occurring only once. This sample is drawn from a study of blood T cell repertoires in COVID-19. Study context: Samples representing acute and convalescent COVID-19 were sourced from the United States, Italy and Spain. PBMCs, B-cell-depleted T cells, or T cells provided the cDNA or gDNA that made up the material.

The CDR3 sequence is 13 residues long. Germline V gene data show CDR1 as MNHEY and CDR2 as SVGAGI. Trimming stripped 4 bases from V and 11 bases from J, with 17 bases between. The TCR sequence derives from a woman aged 40 to 50 with acute or convalescent COVID-19. The sequenced sample consisted of peripheral blood. The gene calls are TRBV6-5 and TRBJ1-1; weak D call: TRBD1 (5 bases). The CDR3 reads CASSLPGRREAFF. CDR3 DNA: TGTGCCAGCAGTTTACCGGGACGTCGGGAGGCTTTCTTT.